The 23 T cell receptor beta chains reported below all come from one sample, sequenced in a study of Graves' ophthalmopathy and Graves' hyperthyroidism. The sequenced template was RNA, covering the TCR beta CDR3 region. An opening RT-PCR round employed HTBI primers and preceded a second-round multiplex PCR. MiXCR was run by TCRdb on the multiplex PCR reads, yielding one entry per CDR3 protein. This sample has 300,000 or so distinct CDR3 sequences; 15% to 20% occur once, and the top ten carry approximately 13%. The sequenced sample was peripheral blood. These TCRs come from an adult man with Graves' ophthalmopathy.

Only a few counts were recorded for this clonotype. The chain is built from TRBV9 and TRBJ1-1; D not resolved. V shed 1 base and J shed 5 bases, with 15 bases lying between them. Germline V gene sequence: CDR1 SGDLS, CDR2 YYNGEE. This CDR3 is 15 amino acids long. The CDR3 DNA reads TGTGCCAGCAGCGTAAGTGGCAGCGCTTATACTGAAGCTTTCTTT. Translating gives CASSVSGSAYTEAFF.

This clonotype was picked up many times. This chain links TRBV20-1 with TRBJ2-7, with D tentatively TRBD1 (5 bases). With 3 bases removed from V and 6 bases from J, the gap between germline ends came to 15 bases. Germline V lookup: CDR1 DFQATT, CDR2 SNEGSKA (reference sequence). This CDR3 contains 13 residues. The CDR3 sequence: CSARGQGSVEQYF. The DNA for the CDR3 is TGCAGTGCTAGGGGGCAGGGCTCTGTCGAGCAGTACTTC.

This clonotype was found many times. The junction and the germline gene differ at one end; a read error may be behind it. J is TRBJ1-6 and V is TRBV5-1; the D is unclear. The CDR3 runs 13 residues. CDR1 is SGHRS, CDR2 YFSETQ, per germline. CDR3 residues: CASSLGQNSPLHF. CDR3 in DNA: TGTGCCAGCAGTTTAGGGCAGAATTCACCCCTCCACTTT. Variable domain in full (rest from reference TRBV5-1 and TRBJ1-6): KAGVTQTPRYLIKTRGQQVTLSCSPISGHRSVSWYQQTPGQGLQFLFEYFSETQRNKGNFPGRFSGRQFSNSRSEMNVSTLELGDSALYLCASSLGQNSPLHFGNGTRLTVT.

This clonotype showed up just a few times. This rearrangement joins TRBV24-1 to TRBJ2-7, with 10 nucleotides matching TRBD1. V was pared by 4 bases and J by 6 bases, with 8 bases of the junction left unmatched. The length of the CDR3 is 15 residues. Looked up from germline, CDR1 is KGHDR and CDR2 is SFDVKD. This chain's CDR3 is CATSDSDRGPGEQYF. The CDR3 nucleotides read TGTGCCACCAGTGACTCCGACAGGGGGCCGGGCGAGCAGTACTTC.

V and J are TRBV7-2 and TRBJ1-6, with no clear D. The V end lost 5 bases, the J end lost 10 bases, and 12 bases lay between the germline ends. CDR3 length: 13 amino acids. Germline lookup yields CDR1 SGHTA and CDR2 FQGNSA. The CDR3 nucleotides read TGTGCCAGCAGCCCTCAGAATGGGTCACCCCTCCACTTT. Amino acid sequence: CASSPQNGSPLHF.

This clonotype was found many times. The J gene is TRBJ1-5, the V gene TRBV20-1; 9 bases are a match to TRBD1. Per germline, CDR1 DFQATT and CDR2 SNEGSKA (reference sequence). The CDR3 is made up of 14 amino acids. The junction had 6 bases not matched to a gene; V was cut back by 6 bases and J by 3 bases. CDR3 residues: CSARRDRANQPQHF. The DNA of the CDR3 is TGCAGTGCACGCCGGGACAGGGCCAATCAGCCCCAGCATTTT.

This clonotype was observed many times. V is TRBV7-2 and J is TRBJ1-5; TRBD1 matches 11 bases. Trimming took 1 base from V and 6 from J; bases not matched to a gene: 2. This CDR3 comprises 15 residues. The germline CDR1 and CDR2 sequences are SGHTA and FQGNSA. This chain's CDR3 is CASSLVGTGGQPQHF. The DNA of the CDR3 is TGTGCCAGCAGCTTAGTAGGGACAGGGGGTCAGCCCCAGCATTTT.

This clonotype has at least ten counts. The chain employs TRBV5-6 and TRBJ2-2; 11 bases agree with TRBD2. The trim removed 4 bases at V and 4 bases at J, leaving 9 bases unmatched. Germline V lookup: CDR1 SGHDT, CDR2 YYEEEE. The CDR3 sequence is 17 residues long. The chain's CDR3 is CASSTRTSGLITGELFF. The CDR3 DNA follows: TGTGCCAGCAGCACGCGGACTAGCGGGCTCATCACCGGGGAGCTGTTTTTT.

The chain carries TRBV15 and TRBJ2-5, with 7 positions matching TRBD1. The trim removed 5 bases at V and 3 bases at J, leaving 6 bases unmatched. The CDR3 is 14 amino acids. Germline V lookup: CDR1 LNHNV, CDR2 YYDKDF (reference sequence). The CDR3 sequence: CATSARQGEETQYF. The DNA of the CDR3 is TGTGCCACCAGCGCTCGACAGGGTGAAGAGACCCAGTACTTC.

In this sample, this clonotype turned up many times. V usage is TRBV30 and J usage is TRBJ2-7; TRBD1 matches 12 bases. Unmatched junction bases numbered 9, after V lost 3 bases and J lost 6 bases. The CDR3 length is 15 residues. Germline CDR1 is GTSNPN and CDR2 is SVGIG (reference sequence). The CDR3 DNA sequence: TGTGCCTGGAGGCCTCGGGGACAGGGGGCCCTCGAGCAGTACTTC. Encoded protein: CAWRPRGQGALEQYF. The full variable domain, rest sourced from reference TRBV30 and TRBJ2-7, is SQTIHQWPATLVQPVGSPLSLECTVEGTSNPNLYWYRQAAGRGLQLLFYSVGIGQISSEVPQNLSASRPQDRQFILSSKKLLLSDSGFYLCAWRPRGQGALEQYFGPGTRLTVT.

This clonotype was found many times. This chain uses TRBV6-1 with TRBJ2-7; D is undetermined. V lost 2 bases, J lost 0 bases, and 5 bases lay in between. Germline V gene data show CDR1 as MNHNS and CDR2 as SASEGT. This CDR3 has 13 residues. The CDR3 sequence is CASSELDSYEQYF. CDR3 coding DNA: TGTGCCAGCAGTGAACTCGACTCCTACGAGCAGTACTTC.

In its sample, this clonotype was seen many times. The chain recombines TRBV12-3 or TRBV12-4 with TRBJ1-2; D may be TRBD1 (5 bases). This CDR3 is built from 15 residues. Trimming removed 3 bases at V and 2 bases at J, with 13 bases between. The CDR3 region is CASSLVARDNYGYTF. The CDR3 bases are TGTGCCAGCAGTTTGGTCGCCAGGGACAACTATGGCTACACCTTC.

Many counts were recorded for this clonotype. The rearrangement uses TRBV19 and TRBJ1-1; TRBD1 might be the D (6 bases). CDR3 size: 13 residues. Trimming pared 10 bases from V and 1 base from J, leaving 13 bases between. The germline V gene encodes CDR1 LNHDA and CDR2 SQIVND (reference sequence). The DNA of the CDR3 is TGTGCCACCGCTCAGACAGGGAACACTGAAGCTTTCTTT. This gives the protein CATAQTGNTEAFF.

This clonotype has a count of ten or more. The chain uses TRBV7-2 and TRBJ1-2; 7 nucleotides agree with TRBD1. The germline CDR1 and CDR2 sequences are SGHTA and FQGNSA. The V gene end was trimmed by 2 bases and the J gene end by 8 bases; junction bases not matched to a gene: 5. CDR3 length: 13 amino acids. CDR3 in amino acids: CASSLYRGEGYTF. DNA of the CDR3: TGTGCCAGCAGCTTATACAGGGGCGAGGGCTACACCTTC.

This clonotype has ten or more counts. The chain employs TRBV12-3 or TRBV12-4 and TRBJ2-5; D perhaps matches TRBD1 (6 bases). V dropped 3 bases and J dropped 3 bases, with 8 bases sitting between them. The CDR3 consists of 13 residues. CDR3 amino acids: CASSFRGKETQYF. Written as DNA, the CDR3 is TGTGCCAGCAGTTTTAGGGGGAAAGAGACCCAGTACTTC.

Ten or more counts support this clonotype. The rearrangement uses TRBV7-8 and TRBJ2-4; D not certain. Germline lookup yields CDR1 SGHVS and CDR2 FQNEAQ. The V end lost 5 bases, the J end lost 1 base, and 15 bases lay between the germline ends. The length of the CDR3 is 16 residues. CDR3 DNA: TGTGCCAGCAGCGCCCAGCCGGTTGGGGCCAAAAACATTCAGTACTTC. This encodes CASSAQPVGAKNIQYF.

This clonotype has ten or more counts. This chain joins TRBV2 and TRBJ1-2; 7 positions match TRBD1. The germline V gene encodes CDR1 SNHLY and CDR2 FYNNEI. This CDR3 comprises 15 residues. With 1 base clipped from V and 2 bases from J, the junction kept 4 bases outside the gene matches. The CDR3 is CASSEVLTGNYGYTF. CDR3 nucleotide sequence: TGTGCCAGCAGTGAAGTCCTGACAGGGAACTATGGCTACACCTTC.

DNA of the CDR3: TGTGCCAGCAGTCCCGGCCTCTCCGGGCCCCCGCGGCCGCCCGAGCAGTACTTC. Translating it yields CASSPGLSGPPRPPEQYF. The rearrangement links TRBV12-3 or TRBV12-4 to TRBJ2-7; D not resolved. CDR3 size: 18 residues. The V end lost 5 bases, the J end lost 6 bases, and 29 bases lay between the germline ends.

The sample holds many counts of this clonotype. The chain uses TRBV7-8 and TRBJ2-5; D unresolved. The germline gives CDR1 SGHVS, CDR2 FQNEAQ. This CDR3 comprises 13 residues. V was clipped by 3 bases and J by 5 bases, with 10 bases between them. CDR3 protein: CASSFRGEETQYF. The CDR3 nucleotides read TGTGCCAGCAGCTTCAGAGGCGAGGAGACCCAGTACTTC.

This clonotype was observed at least ten times. This chain links TRBV2 with TRBJ2-7; 7 bases agree with TRBD1. After removal of 2 bases from V and 2 bases from J, the junction contained 12 bases not matched to a gene. The CDR3 contains 17 residues. Germline-derived CDR1 and CDR2 are SNHLY and FYNNEI. The CDR3 region has the DNA TGTGCCAGCAGTGAATTCGCCTGGGACAGCGTTACCTACGAGCAGTACTTC. It encodes CASSEFAWDSVTYEQYF.

This clonotype appeared many times. Here the CDR3 reads CASSLVGGGPYGYTF. The CDR3, as DNA: TGCGCCAGCAGCTTGGTTGGGGGAGGACCCTATGGCTACACCTTC. The genes are TRBV5-1 and TRBJ1-2; a weak D match, TRBD1 (5 bases). This CDR3 contains 15 residues. V was clipped by 0 bases and J by 4 bases, with 13 bases between them. Germline V gene data show CDR1 as SGHRS and CDR2 as YFSETQ.

This clonotype showed up many times. V and J are TRBV6-5 and TRBJ1-1; D is unresolved. V dropped 6 bases and J dropped 6 bases, with 11 bases sitting between them. Germline-derived CDR1 and CDR2 are MNHEY and SVGAGI. The CDR3 loop spans 12 amino acids. DNA for the CDR3: TGTGCCAGCAGGCGGTGGACCGCTGAAGCTTTCTTT. Translating gives CASRRWTAEAFF.

V is TRBV12-3 or TRBV12-4 and J is TRBJ2-6; 7 bases match TRBD1. The CDR3 has 17 residues. After removal of 3 bases from V and 1 base from J, the junction contained 6 bases not matched to a gene. CDR3 loop: CASSFRTGRSGANVLTF. In DNA form, the CDR3 reads TGTGCCAGCAGTTTTAGGACAGGACGATCTGGGGCCAACGTCCTGACTTTC.